What follows are 30 T cell receptor beta chains derived from one specimen sequenced in a study of cytomegalovirus exposure and HLA in healthy donors. Repertoires were generated with immunoSEQ multiplex PCR, while TCRdb's copy carries only in-frame clones and drops some. The data contain roughly 150,000 clones, roughly 86% of them singletons. Sequenced material: PBMCs. These receptors came from a man aged 18 to 30 in good health and CMV-seropositive.

The rearrangement joins TRBV29-1 to TRBJ2-2, with 9 bases identical to TRBD1. The CDR3 is 17 residues long. Per germline, CDR1 SQVTM and CDR2 ANQGSEA. The V gene end was trimmed by 6 bases and the J gene end by 6 bases; junction bases not matched to a gene: 17. CDR3 amino acids: CSVVGPLGQGGAGELFF. In DNA form, the CDR3 reads TGCAGCGTCGTTGGCCCCCTGGGACAGGGAGGGGCCGGGGAGCTGTTTTTT.

The V call is TRBV7-3, the J call TRBJ2-1; TRBD2 might be the D (6 bases). CDR1 SGHTA and CDR2 FQGTGA come from the germline V gene. The CDR3 runs 16 residues. The V end lost 5 bases, the J end lost 4 bases, and 18 bases lay between the germline ends. CDR3 coding DNA: TGTGCCAGCAGCCCCTGGCCTAGCGCTTTATACAATGAGCAGTTCTTC. As protein: CASSPWPSALYNEQFF.

This chain connects TRBV5-1 to TRBJ2-7; D might be TRBD2 (6 bases). Looked up from germline, CDR1 is SGHRS and CDR2 is YFSETQ. V was cut by 4 bases and J by 3 bases, with 11 bases left in between. The CDR3 runs 13 residues. The CDR3 spells CASSAKTSYEQYF. CDR3 in DNA: TGCGCCAGCAGCGCTAAGACTAGCTACGAGCAGTACTTC. The full variable domain, its missing parts supplied by reference TRBV5-1 and TRBJ2-7, is KAGVTQTPRYLIKTRGQQVTLSCSPISGHRSVSWYQQTPGQGLQFLFEYFSETQRNKGNFPGRFSGRQFSNSRSEMNVSTLELGDSALYLCASSAKTSYEQYFGPGTRLTVT.

V and J are TRBV25-1 and TRBJ1-2; D is undetermined. Trimming pared 3 bases from V and 4 bases from J, leaving 15 bases between. CDR3 length equals 15 residues. Germline V gives CDR1 MGHDK, CDR2 SYGVNS. The chain's CDR3 is CASSEGWGAGYGYTF. The CDR3 DNA reads as TGTGCCAGCAGTGAGGGTTGGGGTGCGGGCTATGGCTACACCTTC.

J is TRBJ2-7 and V is TRBV23-1; 9 bases match TRBD1. TRBV23-1 is flagged as an ORF with uncertain function. J lost 2 bases, V lost 0 bases, and 20 bases had no gene match. The length of the CDR3 is 21 residues. CDR3 sequence (DNA): TGCGCCAGCAGTCAATCTGGAGGCGGACAGGGGCTAGTTCGGCACCCCTACGAGCAGTACTTC. The encoded protein is CASSQSGGGQGLVRHPYEQYF.

V is TRBV5-1 and J is TRBJ2-3, with 11 positions matching TRBD2. The trim removed 4 bases at V and 8 bases at J, leaving 15 bases unmatched. The CDR3 loop spans 17 amino acids. CDR1 is SGHRS, CDR2 YFSETQ, per germline. The CDR3 nucleotides are TGCGCCAGCAGCGGGGTACTAGCGGGAGCCCCAGCCAGTACGCAGTATTTT. Translated, it gives CASSGVLAGAPASTQYF.

The count of this clone is one. V gene TRBV5-4 combines with J gene TRBJ1-2; 7 nucleotides align to TRBD1. This CDR3 has 14 residues. The V segment lost 5 bases and the J segment 7 bases; nucleotides outside the gene matches: 11. CDR1 SGHNT and CDR2 YYREEE come from the germline V gene (reference sequence). DNA for the CDR3: TGTGCCAGCAGACGAGACAGGGCGGACCTTGGCTACACCTTC. Its protein is CASRRDRADLGYTF.

J is TRBJ2-1 and V is TRBV5-4, with D possibly being TRBD2 (6 bases). V lost 2 bases and J lost 5, with 14 bases in between. This CDR3 has 15 amino acids. Germline CDR1 reads SGHNT; CDR2 reads YYREEE (reference sequence). CDR3 residues: CASSLRIAENNEQFF. For the CDR3, the DNA is TGTGCCAGCAGCTTACGGATAGCGGAAAACAATGAGCAGTTCTTC.

This rearrangement joins TRBV7-3 to TRBJ2-1; 9 nucleotides align to TRBD2. This CDR3 region has 16 residues. Germline CDR1 reads SGHTA; CDR2 reads FQGTGA. V trimming: 1 base; J trimming: 0 bases; junction bases outside the gene matches: 1. The CDR3 here is CASSLISGSSYNEQFF. The CDR3 bases are TGTGCCAGCAGCTTAATTAGCGGGAGCTCCTACAATGAGCAGTTCTTC.

The chain carries TRBV6-4 and TRBJ2-2; D is possibly TRBD1 (5 bases). V was clipped by 4 bases and J by 4 bases, with 10 bases between them. Germline CDR1 MRHNA, CDR2 SNTAGT. The CDR3 extends over 14 amino acids. The CDR3 nucleotides are TGTGCCAGCAGTGCCGGACACTTCACCGGGGAGCTGTTTTTT. This sequence encodes CASSAGHFTGELFF.

This clone was detected only once. The chain joins TRBV10-3 to TRBJ2-7; D perhaps matches TRBD1 (6 bases). The CDR3 runs 14 residues. Germline V gene lookup returns CDR1 ENHRY and CDR2 SYGVKD. The V and J ends lost 4 bases and 2 bases respectively, with 12 bases between them. CDR3 sequence: CAISAIRGTYEQYF. DNA for the CDR3: TGTGCCATCAGTGCAATCAGGGGTACCTACGAGCAGTACTTC.

The genes are TRBV6-4 and TRBJ2-1; 11 bases are a match to TRBD2. CDR3 length: 15 amino acids. Germline V lookup: CDR1 MRHNA, CDR2 SNTAGT. After removal of 5 bases from V and 2 bases from J, the junction contained 2 bases not matched to a gene. The CDR3 is CASSPLAGAYNEQFF. The CDR3 DNA reads TGTGCCAGCAGTCCACTAGCGGGGGCCTACAATGAGCAGTTCTTC.

The rearrangement links TRBV29-1 to TRBJ1-2; D may be TRBD1 (6 bases). The CDR3 has 14 residues. Germline V CDR1 and CDR2: SQVTM, ANQGSEA. V lost 7 bases and J lost 0, with 15 bases in between. The CDR3 nucleotides read TGCAGCGCTCAGACAGGAGCCTCTAACTATGGCTACACCTTC. This encodes CSAQTGASNYGYTF.

This clone was counted only a few times. The V gene is TRBV9, the J gene TRBJ2-1; 12 bases match TRBD2. Looked up from germline, CDR1 is SGDLS and CDR2 is YYNGEE. The CDR3 is 14 residues long. The J segment lost 12 bases and the V segment lost 4 bases, leaving 8 bases of the junction unmatched. CDR3 residues: CASSWTSGDLRQFF. The CDR3 coding sequence is TGTGCCAGCAGCTGGACTAGCGGGGATTTGCGGCAGTTCTTC.

The rearrangement uses TRBV18 and TRBJ2-2; 11 nucleotides match TRBD2. This CDR3 is 16 amino acids long. J gave up 1 base and V 5 bases, and 3 bases lay outside the gene matches. CDR1 is KGHSH, CDR2 LQKENI, per germline. In DNA form, the CDR3 reads TGTGCCAGCTCATTACTAGCGGGAGAGAACACCGGGGAGCTGTTTTTT. Translating it yields CASSLLAGENTGELFF.

In nucleotides, the CDR3 is TGTGCCAGCAGCTTAGGAAACAGGTTCATCCAAGCTGAAGCTTTCTTT. Amino acids: CASSLGNRFIQAEAFF. This chain connects TRBV11-2 to TRBJ1-1; the D gene is possibly TRBD1 (5 bases). The CDR3 length is 16 residues. CDR1 and CDR2 (germline): SGHAT, FQNNGV. V shed 1 base and J shed 6 bases, with 18 bases lying between them.

The J gene is TRBJ1-4, the V gene TRBV9; 8 bases map to TRBD1. Germline lookup yields CDR1 SGDLS and CDR2 YYNGEE. This CDR3 is 14 amino acids long. The V and J ends lost 4 bases and 12 bases, in that order; junction bases with no gene match: 11. The CDR3 region is CASSIQGGRSELFF. In DNA, the CDR3 is TGTGCCAGCAGCATACAGGGGGGGCGGTCGGAACTGTTTTTT.

The gene calls are TRBV5-1 and TRBJ2-3; the match to TRBD2 covers 11 bases. CDR1 is SGHRS, CDR2 YFSETQ, per germline. Trimming took 4 bases from V and 3 from J; bases not matched to a gene: 4. There are 15 residues in the CDR3. The CDR3 coding sequence is TGCGCCAGCAGCCTATGGACTAGCGGGACAGATACGCAGTATTTT. Its translation is CASSLWTSGTDTQYF.

The chain has TRBV19 and TRBJ1-1, with a tentative D call TRBD1 (6 bases). With 5 bases removed from V and 11 bases from J, the gap between germline ends came to 27 bases. CDR1 and CDR2 from the germline V gene are LNHDA and SQIVND (reference sequence). This CDR3 spans 16 amino acids. CDR3 sequence reads: CASSEGPGQGSSWAFF. CDR3 bases: TGTGCCAGTAGTGAGGGTCCGGGACAAGGGTCCTCTTGGGCTTTCTTT.

This clone has just one count. One end of the junction does not line up with germline, which may come from a read error. The V call is TRBV11-2, the J call TRBJ1-1, with D unclear. The CDR3 contains 16 residues. Germline V lookup: CDR1 SGHAT, CDR2 FQNNGV. The CDR3 region has the DNA TGTGCCAACAGCTCCCTCAGGAACAGATCAAACACTGAAGCTTTCTTT. Translating it yields CANSSLRNRSNTEAFF.

This clone was seen a handful of times. V and J are TRBV7-9 and TRBJ2-5; 9 positions agree with TRBD1. The CDR3 runs 15 residues. The junction had 9 bases not matched to a gene; V was cut back by 5 bases and J by 5 bases. Germline V CDR1 and CDR2: SEHNR, FQNEAQ (reference sequence). CDR3 nucleotide sequence: TGTGCCAGCAGCCGCTGGACAGGGGTTTGGGAGACCCAGTACTTC. Its protein product is CASSRWTGVWETQYF.

V is TRBV19 and J is TRBJ1-2; D is unclear. Trimming removed 3 bases from V and 0 bases from J, with 14 bases in between. Germline values: CDR1 LNHDA, CDR2 SQIVND (reference sequence). This CDR3 is built from 16 residues. The CDR3 DNA sequence: TGTGCCAGTAGTATTGGAGGCGGCATAACTAACTATGGCTACACCTTC. Amino acid sequence: CASSIGGGITNYGYTF. The full variable domain, in which reference TRBV19 and TRBJ1-2 provide the parts outside the CDR3, is DGGITQSPKYLFRKEGQNVTLSCEQNLNHDAMYWYRQDPGQGLRLIYYSQIVNDFQKGDIAEGYSVSREKKESFPLTVTSAQKNPTAFYLCASSIGGGITNYGYTFGSGTRLTVV.

This chain links TRBV28 with TRBJ2-6; 7 bases fit TRBD1. Germline V gene sequence: CDR1 MDHEN, CDR2 SYDVKM. The CDR3 spans 17 residues. J lost 0 bases, V lost 8 bases, and 10 bases had no gene match. The CDR3 reads CASAIGTEYSGANVLTF. The CDR3 nucleotides are TGTGCCAGCGCCATTGGGACAGAATACTCTGGGGCCAACGTCCTGACTTTC.

The rearrangement uses TRBV5-1 and TRBJ2-1, with TRBD2 identical over 7 bases. The CDR3 loop spans 15 amino acids. Germline V gene sequence: CDR1 SGHRS, CDR2 YFSETQ. Germline trimming cut 4 bases from V and 0 bases from J; bases unmatched to any gene: 4. CDR3: CASSQRTSSYNEQFF. The CDR3 coding sequence is TGCGCCAGCAGCCAGCGGACTAGCTCCTACAATGAGCAGTTCTTC.

This clone came up once. CDR3 residues: CASSERGYEQFF. The CDR3 region has the DNA TGTGCCAGCAGCGAAAGGGGCTATGAGCAGTTCTTC. The rearrangement links TRBV6-1 to TRBJ2-1; TRBD1 might be the D (5 bases). Germline V CDR1 and CDR2: MNHNS, SASEGT. Deletions cut 6 bases from V and 8 bases from J, with 11 bases between. This CDR3 has 12 residues.

A single count supports this clone. This rearrangement joins TRBV27 to TRBJ2-1; 9 bases map to TRBD1. The germline gives CDR1 MNHEY, CDR2 SMNVEV (reference sequence). The ends lost 3 bases at V and 5 bases at J; junction bases unmatched: 11. CDR3 size: 17 residues. CDR3 region: CASSFSAGQGLDNEQFF. For the CDR3, the DNA is TGTGCCAGCAGTTTCTCAGCGGGACAGGGTTTGGACAATGAGCAGTTCTTC.

The J gene is TRBJ2-3, the V gene TRBV11-1, with D possibly TRBD2 on 5 matching bases. V was cut by 7 bases and J by 1 base, with 12 bases left in between. The CDR3 spans 14 residues. In germline, CDR1 is SGHAT, CDR2 FQDESV (reference sequence). The CDR3: CASILAPGTDTQYF. DNA for the CDR3: TGTGCCAGCATCCTAGCCCCGGGCACAGATACGCAGTATTTT.

The chain couples TRBV19 to TRBJ2-7; 7 nucleotides align to TRBD1. The V and J ends lost 8 bases and 5 bases, in that order; junction bases with no gene match: 6. Germline CDR1 LNHDA, CDR2 SQIVND (reference sequence). The CDR3 sequence is 12 residues long. The DNA for the CDR3 is TGTGCCAGTTCGACAGGGTATCACGAGCAGTACTTC. This codes for CASSTGYHEQYF.

The J gene is TRBJ1-5, the V gene TRBV5-4; 7 positions agree with TRBD1. The ends lost 4 bases at V and 5 bases at J; junction bases unmatched: 6. From germline, CDR1 is SGHNT and CDR2 YYREEE (reference sequence). This CDR3 spans 14 amino acids. CDR3 region: CASSTGQFDQPQHF. The CDR3 DNA is TGTGCCAGCAGCACGGGACAGTTTGATCAGCCCCAGCATTTT.

The chain couples TRBV19 to TRBJ1-2, with 8 bases identical to TRBD1. Per the germline V gene, CDR1 is LNHDA and CDR2 is SQIVND (reference sequence). This CDR3 spans 15 amino acids. With 1 base clipped from V and 2 bases from J, the junction kept 3 bases outside the gene matches. In DNA, the CDR3 is TGTGCCAGTAGTATAGTTCAGGGGGCCAACTATGGCTACACCTTC. Its translation is CASSIVQGANYGYTF.